This T cell receptor beta chain was captured by sequencing in a study of cytomegalovirus exposure and HLA in healthy donors. General study points: A later analysis found first-cohort TCR clusters tended to co-occur in the 90 to 150 validation repertoires. Whilst most TCR sequences proved rare, a subset of public TCRs occurred across many donors.

Clones were sequenced by immunoSEQ multiplex PCR, and TCRdb holds only the in-frame ones, with some missing. The sample holds roughly 120,000 clones; about 90% are singletons and the top ten take approximately 2%. Worth noting for this clone: Its cognate antigen is unknown.

The CDR3 contains 16 residues. CDR1 and CDR2 from the germline V gene are SEHNR and FQNEAQ (reference sequence). Trimming removed 2 bases from V and 4 bases from J, with 16 bases in between. The donors were in the approximately 120-subject validation cohort; that cohort was separate from the approximately 700-subject first cohort. The sequenced material came from PBMCs. This sequence joins TRBV7-9 and TRBJ2-3; D gene unclear. This TCR was recovered from a woman under 30 in good health and CMV-seronegative. CDR3 sequence reads: CASSLRAATVADTQYF. The CDR3 DNA is TGTGCCAGCAGCTTACGAGCAGCGACGGTGGCAGATACGCAGTATTTT.